These 22 T cell receptor beta chains originate from one sample sequenced in a study of CD8 T cells in ankylosing spondylitis. TCRdb itself ran the 5' RACE reads through MiXCR, one entry per CDR3 protein. The table has about 140,000 distinct CDR3 sequences, 7% to 8% seen once. The sequenced sample consisted of blood, either unsorted or a sorted T cell fraction (not recorded which). All receptors come from a female donor with ankylosing spondylitis or in good health (not recorded which).

This clonotype was picked up many times. This sequence joins TRBV6-5 and TRBJ2-3, with TRBD2 matching 8 bases. V was pared by 6 bases and J by 1 base, with 9 bases of the junction left unmatched. This CDR3 comprises 16 residues. CDR1 MNHEY and CDR2 SVGAGI come from the germline V gene. DNA for the CDR3: TGTGCCAGCAGCCTCCTTAGCGGGACCCGCACAGATACGCAGTATTTT. Protein product: CASSLLSGTRTDTQYF.

This clonotype was recorded at least ten times. This chain connects TRBV7-3 to TRBJ2-1; D unclear. Germline V gives CDR1 SGHTA, CDR2 FQGTGA. The CDR3 totals 13 residues. Deletions cut 4 bases from V and 2 bases from J, with 6 bases between. The CDR3 sequence is CASSYGPYNEQFF. The CDR3 DNA follows: TGTGCCAGCAGCTACGGACCCTACAATGAGCAGTTCTTC.

This clonotype was seen ten or more times. The CDR3, as DNA: TGCAGTGCACCCCCGGCAGGGTCGAACACTGAAGCTTTCTTT. It yields the protein CSAPPAGSNTEAFF. The chain is built from TRBV20-1 and TRBJ1-1, with D possibly TRBD1 on 5 matching bases. In germline, CDR1 is DFQATT, CDR2 SNEGSKA (reference sequence). The CDR3 consists of 14 residues. Trimming stripped 6 bases from V and 1 base from J, with 15 bases between.

This clonotype was seen more than once but under ten times. The rearrangement uses TRBV7-9 and TRBJ1-1; no clear D gene. Looked up from germline, CDR1 is SEHNR and CDR2 is FQNEAQ (reference sequence). The CDR3 length is 15 residues. The V gene lost 2 bases and the J gene lost 8 bases, with 18 bases spanning the gap. The CDR3 DNA sequence: TGTGCCAGCAGCTTATCCCGGGTCGGCCACTCAGAAGCTTTCTTT. Translation gives CASSLSRVGHSEAFF.

This clonotype was observed many times. The genes are TRBV15 and TRBJ2-3; unclear D gene. Germline V lookup: CDR1 LNHNV, CDR2 YYDKDF (reference sequence). V shed 5 bases and J shed 0 bases, with 6 bases lying between them. The CDR3 has 13 residues. CDR3 DNA sequence: TGTGCCACCAGCCGGGTAAGCACAGATACGCAGTATTTT. It yields the protein CATSRVSTDTQYF.

This clonotype has only a few counts. One base away lies a much larger clone, so this may be a sequencing read error. CDR3 in DNA: TGCAGTGCCCAGTCCTTGAACAATGAAGCTTTCTTT. This sequence encodes CSAQSLNNEAFF. The chain uses TRBV20-1 and TRBJ1-1; D call uncertain. The CDR3 loop spans 12 amino acids. The germline CDR1 and CDR2 sequences are DFQATT and SNEGSKA (reference sequence).

This clonotype came up many times. CDR3 protein: CSASPSSGYSYEQYF. The CDR3 nucleotides are TGCAGTGCTAGTCCGTCTAGCGGGTACTCCTACGAGCAGTACTTC. The V call is TRBV20-1, the J call TRBJ2-7, with 8 bases that match TRBD2. Per the germline V gene, CDR1 is DFQATT and CDR2 is SNEGSKA (reference sequence). CDR3 length: 15 residues. V was clipped by 3 bases and J by 0 bases; unmatched bases: 7.

This clonotype was picked up many times. The J gene is TRBJ2-7, the V gene TRBV20-1; 8 bases fit TRBD2. Germline loops: CDR1 DFQATT, CDR2 SNEGSKA (reference sequence). The length of the CDR3 is 14 residues. Trimming at V came to 1 base and at J to 3 bases, leaving 5 bases not matched to a gene. The CDR3 DNA reads as TGCAGTGCTAGAGTGACGGGGGGGAACTACGAGCAGTACTTC. Translated, it gives CSARVTGGNYEQYF.

This clonotype appeared many times. The chain uses TRBV27 and TRBJ2-2; maybe TRBD1 (6 bases). The CDR3 sequence is 13 residues long. The V and J ends lost 5 bases and 5 bases respectively, with 9 bases between them. Germline V lookup: CDR1 MNHEY, CDR2 SMNVEV (reference sequence). CDR3 protein: CASSNTGTGELFF. The CDR3 nucleotides read TGTGCCAGCAGTAATACAGGGACCGGGGAGCTGTTTTTT.

This clonotype was counted at least ten times. V is TRBV5-1 and J is TRBJ2-7; no clear D gene. The CDR3 loop spans 14 amino acids. CDR1 is SGHRS and CDR2 is YFSETQ in the germline V gene. V lost 0 bases, J lost 3 bases, and 10 bases lay in between. The CDR3 DNA sequence: TGCGCCAGCAGCTTGGAAGTAGCTTACTACGAGCAGTACTTC. Protein product: CASSLEVAYYEQYF.

The chain uses TRBV4-2 and TRBJ2-4; TRBD2 agrees at 11 bases. From germline, CDR1 is LGHNA and CDR2 YNFKEQ. The CDR3 has 19 residues. V trimming: 3 bases; J trimming: 3 bases; junction bases outside the gene matches: 13. The CDR3 nucleotides read TGTGCCAGCAGCCAGGAGTTAGCGGGGGGGCCCATCGGCAAAAACATTCAGTACTTC. Its protein is CASSQELAGGPIGKNIQYF.

Many counts were recorded for this clonotype. This chain joins TRBV4-2 and TRBJ1-5; 7 nucleotides agree with TRBD1. The germline V gene has CDR1 LGHNA and CDR2 YNFKEQ. With V trimmed by 0 bases and J by 5 bases, 7 bases remained unmatched. The CDR3 runs 16 residues. The CDR3: CASSQDRNRGDQPQHF. As DNA, the CDR3 is TGTGCCAGCAGCCAAGATCGAAACAGGGGAGATCAGCCCCAGCATTTT.

This clonotype was detected ten times or more. The gene calls are TRBV3-1 and TRBJ2-2; D might be TRBD2 (5 bases). Trimming removed 6 bases at V and 4 bases at J, with 9 bases between. Per the germline V gene, CDR1 is LGHDT and CDR2 is YNNKEL (reference sequence). CDR3 length equals 13 residues. CDR3 in amino acids: CASRRVGTGELFF. Written as DNA, the CDR3 is TGTGCCAGCAGGAGGGTTGGCACCGGGGAGCTGTTTTTT.

This clonotype was seen many times. The chain carries TRBV24-1 and TRBJ2-1, with D tentatively TRBD1 or TRBD2 (5 bases each). V shed 6 bases and J shed 12 bases, with 17 bases lying between them. The germline V gene encodes CDR1 KGHDR and CDR2 SFDVKD. The CDR3 totals 13 residues. CDR3 in amino acids: CATSKEEKGRQFF. The CDR3 DNA reads as TGTGCCACCAGTAAAGAGGAAAAGGGGAGGCAGTTCTTC.

The V gene is TRBV10-3, the J gene TRBJ1-2; D is unclear. Germline V lookup: CDR1 ENHRY, CDR2 SYGVKD. With 0 bases removed from V and 2 bases from J, the gap between germline ends came to 4 bases. The CDR3 is made up of 13 amino acids. Here the CDR3 reads CAISESANYGYTF. The CDR3, as DNA: TGTGCCATCAGTGAGTCGGCCAACTATGGCTACACCTTC.

The sample holds many counts of this clonotype. The chain is built from TRBV7-9 and TRBJ2-7; D not certain. This CDR3 region has 13 residues. V lost 3 bases and J lost 2, with 8 bases in between. CDR1 is SEHNR and CDR2 is FQNEAQ in the germline V gene (reference sequence). In DNA form, the CDR3 reads TGTGCCAGCAGCTTGGAAATAGCCTACGAGCAGTACTTC. As protein: CASSLEIAYEQYF.

This clonotype showed up many times. V usage is TRBV20-1 and J usage is TRBJ2-5; 8 positions agree with TRBD2. V lost 6 bases to trimming and J lost 0 bases; unmatched junction nucleotides: 12. The V gene's germline CDR1 is DFQATT and CDR2 SNEGSKA (reference sequence). This CDR3 comprises 16 residues. The DNA for the CDR3 is TGCAGTGCCACCGGACTAGCAGAGGGGTACCAAGAGACCCAGTACTTC. It encodes CSATGLAEGYQETQYF.

This clonotype appeared many times. This chain connects TRBV3-1 to TRBJ2-3; 9 positions match TRBD2. CDR3 length: 15 residues. Trimming took 4 bases from V and 5 from J; bases not matched to a gene: 7. Germline lookup yields CDR1 LGHDT and CDR2 YNNKEL (reference sequence). The CDR3 nucleotides read TGTGCCAGCAGCCCACCGGGACTAGCTGTAGATACGCAGTATTTT. It yields the protein CASSPPGLAVDTQYF.

This clonotype came up a few times. The chain has TRBV20-1 and TRBJ1-1; D is perhaps TRBD1 (5 bases). There are 13 residues in the CDR3. V was clipped by 5 bases and J by 11 bases, with 21 bases between them. The germline V gene encodes CDR1 DFQATT and CDR2 SNEGSKA (reference sequence). CDR3 sequence reads: CSAQGGASIGAFF. In DNA, the CDR3 is TGCAGTGCTCAGGGAGGGGCGAGTATCGGGGCTTTCTTT.

This clonotype has a count of ten or more. This chain links TRBV7-8 with TRBJ1-2, with a tentative D call TRBD1 (6 bases). CDR1 and CDR2 from the germline V gene are SGHVS and FQNEAQ. The germline V and J ends were trimmed by 6 bases and 3 bases, with 14 bases remaining between them. CDR3 length: 14 residues. CDR3 sequence (DNA): TGTGCCAGCAGACCTACAGGGAGTTACTATGGCTACACCTTC. This translates into CASRPTGSYYGYTF.

This clonotype was counted at least ten times. The rearrangement joins TRBV6-5 to TRBJ1-5; D not resolved. With 0 bases removed from V and 6 bases from J, the gap between germline ends came to 9 bases. This CDR3 comprises 14 residues. Germline V gives CDR1 MNHEY, CDR2 SVGAGI. This CDR3 reads CASSYSGYGQPQHF. In nucleotides, the CDR3 is TGTGCCAGCAGTTACTCAGGGTATGGTCAGCCCCAGCATTTT.

This clonotype was seen many times. The chain is built from TRBV5-1 and TRBJ1-4; D remains ambiguous. The CDR3 totals 14 residues. Germline loops: CDR1 SGHRS, CDR2 YFSETQ. V was pared by 3 bases and J by 0 bases, with 6 bases between. The CDR3 coding sequence is TGCGCCAGCAGCTGGACGGCAACTAATGAAAAACTGTTTTTT. It encodes CASSWTATNEKLFF.